What follows are 14 T cell receptor beta chains derived from one specimen sequenced in a study of T-cell reconstitution after alpha-beta-depleted transplantation in children. This sample's TCRbeta library carried unique molecular identifier barcodes. TCRdb passed the PCR reads through MiXCR, listing each CDR3 protein once. In the table there are over 200,000 distinct CDR3 sequences, roughly 9.1% of which are singletons. The sequenced sample was PBMCs, mostly from graft donor cells, obtained 360 days after TCRalphabeta/CD19-depleted stem cell transplant. These TCRs come from a male patient aged 2-15 years who had a stem cell transplant for acute myeloid leukemia, so the T cells may come from the graft donor.

This clonotype was found many times. This chain joins TRBV6-5 and TRBJ2-7; D is possibly TRBD2 (6 bases). This CDR3 comprises 15 residues. The V gene lost 2 bases and the J gene lost 1 base, with 12 bases spanning the gap. In germline, CDR1 is MNHEY, CDR2 SVGAGI. CDR3 sequence: CASSYAAGISYEQYF. DNA of the CDR3: TGTGCCAGCAGTTACGCAGCGGGCATATCCTACGAGCAGTACTTC.

This chain uses TRBV5-1 with TRBJ2-1, with 8 bases fitting TRBD1. J was trimmed by 2 bases and V by 2 bases; bases with no gene match: 3. The germline V gene encodes CDR1 SGHRS and CDR2 YFSETQ. This CDR3 is built from 15 residues. The CDR3 bases are TGCGCCAGCAGCTTACAGGGGGGCACCTACAATGAGCAGTTCTTC. Translated, it gives CASSLQGGTYNEQFF.

The chain employs TRBV5-1 and TRBJ2-3, with D possibly matching TRBD2 (7 bases). The germline V and J ends were trimmed by 6 bases and 3 bases, with 14 bases remaining between them. Germline CDR1 is SGHRS and CDR2 is YFSETQ. This CDR3 has 14 residues. The CDR3 spells CASTSRGLTDTQYF. Written as DNA, the CDR3 is TGCGCCAGCACCTCGCGGGGGCTAACAGATACGCAGTATTTT.

This clonotype was detected ten times or more. The chain employs TRBV20-1 and TRBJ2-7; D possibly corresponds to TRBD2 (5 bases). The length of the CDR3 is 13 residues. CDR1 is DFQATT, CDR2 SNEGSKA, per germline (reference sequence). V lost 2 bases to trimming and J lost 0 bases, with 8 bases between them. The CDR3 sequence is CSARTGSSYEQYF. As DNA, the CDR3 is TGCAGTGCTAGAACGGGGAGCTCCTACGAGCAGTACTTC.

This clonotype was recorded many times. The chain carries TRBV6-5 and TRBJ1-3; D remains ambiguous. This CDR3 region has 15 residues. Germline V gene data show CDR1 as MNHEY and CDR2 as SVGAGI. The V end lost 0 bases, the J end lost 0 bases, and 6 bases lay between the germline ends. CDR3 sequence (DNA): TGTGCCAGCAGTTACTCGGGATACTCTGGAAACACCATATATTTT. Its protein is CASSYSGYSGNTIYF.

The chain combines TRBV12-3 or TRBV12-4 with TRBJ1-6; D unresolved. Trimming left V 3 bases short and J 6 bases short, with 9 bases between. The CDR3 sequence is 14 residues long. CDR3 in DNA: TGTGCCAGCAGTTTCGCGGTGGCTAATTCACCCCTCCACTTT. Its protein product is CASSFAVANSPLHF.

This clonotype was observed many times. The gene calls are TRBV5-6 and TRBJ2-7; 11 bases agree with TRBD1. V gave up 1 base and J gave up 3 bases; unmatched junction bases: 12. The CDR3 contains 18 residues. Germline loops: CDR1 SGHDT, CDR2 YYEEEE. The CDR3 loop reads CASSLPGQGASIDYEQYV. DNA of the CDR3: TGTGCCAGCAGCTTGCCCGGACAGGGGGCTTCAATAGACTACGAGCAGTACGTC.

CDR3 loop: CSAKASGRPSYNEQFF. In nucleotides, the CDR3 is TGCAGTGCGAAAGCTAGCGGGAGACCCTCCTACAATGAGCAGTTCTTC. The chain joins TRBV20-1 to TRBJ2-1, with TRBD2 matching 10 bases. This CDR3 is built from 16 residues. Germline trimming cut 6 bases from V and 0 bases from J; bases unmatched to any gene: 8. Germline CDR1 reads DFQATT; CDR2 reads SNEGSKA (reference sequence).

This clonotype came up many times. V is TRBV7-2 and J is TRBJ1-5, with D unresolved. Germline CDR1 and CDR2: SGHTA and FQGNSA. V was clipped by 1 base and J by 7 bases, with 11 bases between them. CDR3 length: 14 residues. CDR3 loop: CASSLVEGWQPQHF. As DNA, the CDR3 is TGTGCCAGCAGCTTAGTTGAGGGCTGGCAGCCCCAGCATTTT.

This clonotype has ten or more counts. The chain joins TRBV10-3 to TRBJ1-5; D may be TRBD1 (5 bases). V was pared by 4 bases and J by 11 bases, with 15 bases between. The length of the CDR3 is 13 residues. The germline V gene has CDR1 ENHRY and CDR2 SYGVKD. The CDR3 DNA is TGTGCCATCAGTGGGGCTAGTGAGACAGCCCAGCATTTT. Translated, it gives CAISGASETAQHF.

This clonotype was detected a few times. V gene TRBV18 combines with J gene TRBJ2-5, with 9 bases lining up with TRBD1. This CDR3 is built from 13 residues. Per germline, CDR1 KGHSH and CDR2 LQKENI. With 0 bases clipped from V and 7 bases from J, the junction kept 0 bases outside the gene matches. The CDR3 nucleotides read TGTGCCAGCTCACCACCGACAGGGGGGACCCAGTACTTC. As protein: CASSPPTGGTQYF.

This clonotype was observed many times. The chain carries TRBV4-1 and TRBJ1-2; 8 nucleotides align to TRBD1. The CDR3 spans 17 residues. V shed 5 bases, J shed 0 bases, and the junction held 11 bases outside the gene matches. CDR1 and CDR2 from the germline V gene are MGHRA and YSYEKL. DNA for the CDR3: TGCGCCAGCAGCGGGGGACAGGTCTCCCCAGCTAACTATGGCTACACCTTC. This encodes CASSGGQVSPANYGYTF.

The genes are TRBV6-1 and TRBJ2-6; 9 positions agree with TRBD1. Germline assignment: CDR1 MNHNS and CDR2 SASEGT. The CDR3 spans 20 residues. After removal of 6 bases from V and 0 bases from J, the junction contained 15 bases not matched to a gene. The CDR3 here is CASRKGQGKALNSGANVLTF. DNA for the CDR3: TGTGCCAGCAGGAAAGGACAGGGGAAGGCTTTAAACTCTGGGGCCAACGTCCTGACTTTC.

This clonotype was observed a handful of times. V and J are TRBV20-1 and TRBJ2-5; D is perhaps TRBD1 (5 bases). CDR1 is DFQATT, CDR2 SNEGSKA, per germline (reference sequence). The V and J ends lost 3 bases and 2 bases respectively, with 16 bases between them. The CDR3 sequence is 15 residues long. The CDR3 DNA reads TGCAGTGCTAGGTGGCTTCTGGGGCTACAAGAGACCCAGTACTTC. Its protein product is CSARWLLGLQETQYF.